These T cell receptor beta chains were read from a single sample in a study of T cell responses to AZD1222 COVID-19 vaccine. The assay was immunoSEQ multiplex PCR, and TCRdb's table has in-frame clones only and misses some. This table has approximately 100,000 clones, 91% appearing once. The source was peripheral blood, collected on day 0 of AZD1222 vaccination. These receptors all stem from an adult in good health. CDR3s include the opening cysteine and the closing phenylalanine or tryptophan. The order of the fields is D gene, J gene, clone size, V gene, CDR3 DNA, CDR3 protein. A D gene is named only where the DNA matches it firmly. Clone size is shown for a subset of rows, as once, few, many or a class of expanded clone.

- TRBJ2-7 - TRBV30 TGTGCCTGGAGGGGGGTATACGAGCAGTACTTC CAWRGVYEQYF
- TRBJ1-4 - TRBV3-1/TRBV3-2 TGTGCCAGCAGCCAAGGTCTGGCAGGACGAGTTGCAACTAATGAAAAACTGTTTTTT CASSQGLAGRVATNEKLFF
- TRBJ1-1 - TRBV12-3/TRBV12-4 TGTGCCAGCAGTTTACCTTCCCCCGAAGCTTTCTTT CASSLPSPEAFF
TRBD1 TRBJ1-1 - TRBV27 TGTGCCAGCAGTTGGACAGGGGAGAACACTGAAGCCTTCTTT CASSWTGENTEAFF
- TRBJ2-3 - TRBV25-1 TGTGCCAGCAGTGATCAGGGTCCAGATACGCAGTATTTT CASSDQGPDTQYF
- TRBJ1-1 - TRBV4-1 TGCGCCAGCAGCCAGAAACAGGAGGGCGGTGAAGCTTTCTTT CASSQKQEGGEAFF
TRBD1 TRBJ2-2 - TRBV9 TGTGCCAGCAGCGTAGGAGGGGGCAACACCGGGGAGCTGTTTTTT CASSVGGGNTGELFF
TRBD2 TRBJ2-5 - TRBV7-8 TGTGCCAGCAGCATCGGGACTAGCGGGAGGGGGTCCCAAGAGACCCAGTACTTC CASSIGTSGRGSQETQYF
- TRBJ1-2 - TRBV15 TGTGCCACCAGCAGGGACGCAGGTTATGGCTACACCTTC CATSRDAGYGYTF
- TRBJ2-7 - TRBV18 TGTGCCAGCTCACCACACCACCGCGGGGAGCAGTACTTC CASSPHHRGEQYF
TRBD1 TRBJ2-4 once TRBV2 TGTGCCAGCAGTTCTAGGACAGGGCTAACCAAAAACATTCAGTACTTC CASSSRTGLTKNIQYF
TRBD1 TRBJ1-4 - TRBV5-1 TGCGCCAGCAGCTTGGCAGGGGGCCTCACTAATGAAAAACTGTTTTTT CASSLAGGLTNEKLFF
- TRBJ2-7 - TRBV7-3 TGTGCCAGCAGCTCGGGAGGGGGCGGACCGAGCTCCTACGAGCAGTACTTC CASSSGGGGPSSYEQYF
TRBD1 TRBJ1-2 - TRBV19 TGTGCCAGTACCGGGACAGGGGCCCTTAACTATGGCTACACCTTC CASTGTGALNYGYTF
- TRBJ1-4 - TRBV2 TGTGCCAGCAGTGAACCCAGGGGTGGTAGTAATGAAAAACTGTTTTTT CASSEPRGGSNEKLFF
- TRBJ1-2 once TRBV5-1 TGCGCCAGCAGCTTGGGGGGTGCGGTTTGGGGCTACACCTTC CASSLGGAVWGYTF
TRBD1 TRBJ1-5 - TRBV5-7 TGTGCCAGCAGCTTAGGAGGGGGCGGGTGCAATCAGCCCCAGCATTTT CASSLGGGGCNQPQHF
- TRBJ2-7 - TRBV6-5 TGTGCCAGCAGTTACTCCGGGGGCCTATCCTACGAGCAGTACTTC CASSYSGGLSYEQYF
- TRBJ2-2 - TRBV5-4 TGTGCCAGCAGCGGTGGCCAGAGGACCGGGGAGCTGTTTTTT CASSGGQRTGELFF
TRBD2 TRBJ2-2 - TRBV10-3 TGTGCCATCAGTGAGTCAAGCGGGAGGACCGGCGGGGAGCTGTTTTTT CAISESSGRTGGELFF
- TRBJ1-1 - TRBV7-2 TGTGCCAGCAGCCTCGGGGGCCCCCGGTCCACTGAAGCTTTCTTT CASSLGGPRSTEAFF
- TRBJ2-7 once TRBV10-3 TGTGCCATCAGGGCTGGCGGGGGCACCTACGAGCAGTACTTC CAIRAGGGTYEQYF
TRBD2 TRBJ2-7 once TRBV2 TGTGCCAGCACTCCAGGACTAGCGGGGAGTTACGAGCAGTACTTC CASTPGLAGSYEQYF
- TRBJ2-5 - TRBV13 TGTGCCAGCAGCTTAATGGTGACAGTCCAAGAGACCCAGTACTTC CASSLMVTVQETQYF
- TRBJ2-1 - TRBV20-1 TGCAGTGCTAGTCTACTAGCTCATGAGCAGTTCTTC CSASLLAHEQFF
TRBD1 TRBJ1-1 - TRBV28 TGTGCCAGCAGGCCCCCCGACGACAGGGGGGCGATGAACACTGAAGCTTTCTTT CASRPPDDRGAMNTEAFF
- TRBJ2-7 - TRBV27 TGTGCCAGCAGTTTATCGGGCCGGAGGCGCTGGGGCACCTACGAGCAGTACTTC CASSLSGRRRWGTYEQYF
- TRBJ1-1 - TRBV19 TGTGCCAGTAGTATTTCACGGGGGGGCCCTCCGGCTTTCTTT CASSISRGGPPAFF
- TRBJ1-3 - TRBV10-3 TGTGCCATCAGTGAGGGGGCTACTGGAAACACCATATATTTT CAISEGATGNTIYF
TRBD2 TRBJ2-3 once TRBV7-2 TGTGCCAGCAGCTTAGGACTAGCGGGGACCACAGATACGCAGTATTTT CASSLGLAGTTDTQYF
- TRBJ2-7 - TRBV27 TGTGCCAGCAATTTCCGGGACAAAGCCTACGAGCAGTACTTC CASNFRDKAYEQYF
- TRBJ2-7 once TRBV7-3 TGTGCCAGCAGCCCACGGCCCTCGTCCTACGAGCAGTACTTC CASSPRPSSYEQYF
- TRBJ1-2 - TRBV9 TGTGCCAGCAGCGTTTCTACTAACTATGGCTACACCTTC CASSVSTNYGYTF
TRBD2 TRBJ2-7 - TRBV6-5 TGTGCCAGCAGTTACTCAGCGGGAGGCTACGAGCAGTACTTC CASSYSAGGYEQYF
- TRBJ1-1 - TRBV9 TGTGCCAGCAGCGTAACAGGGAGTACTGAAGCTTTCTTT CASSVTGSTEAFF
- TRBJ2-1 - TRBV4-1 TGCGCCAGCAGCACACACTCGCTTCTGAGAGCATTCTTC CASSTHSLLRAFF
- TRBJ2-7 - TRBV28 TGTGCCAGCAAAGACAACGAGCAGTACTTC CASKDNEQYF
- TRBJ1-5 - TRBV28 TGTGCCGTTACCCCGGCCTCAGGGCCCAATCAGCCCCAGCATTTT CAVTPASGPNQPQHF
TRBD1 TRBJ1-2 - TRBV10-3 TGTGCCATCGGTGGGACAGGGAATTTCGGGCGTGGCTACACCTTC CAIGGTGNFGRGYTF
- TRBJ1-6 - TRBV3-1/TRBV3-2 TGTGCCAGCAGCCAAACCCGTCTGAGCTCCTATAATTCACCCCTCCACTTT CASSQTRLSSYNSPLHF
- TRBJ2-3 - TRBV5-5 TGTGCCAGCAGCTTCTCGGTACAACCCACAGATACGCAGTATTTT CASSFSVQPTDTQYF
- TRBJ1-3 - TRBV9 TGTGCCAGCAGCTTCCCTTCGAGGGAGGCTGGAAACACCATATATTTT CASSFPSREAGNTIYF
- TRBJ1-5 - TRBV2 TGTGCCACCGGGGAAGGCAATCAGCCCCAGCATTTT CATGEGNQPQHF
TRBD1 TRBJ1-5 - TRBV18 TGTGCCAGCTCACAGGGGGCGCGAAATCAGCCCCAGCATTTT CASSQGARNQPQHF
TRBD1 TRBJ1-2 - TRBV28 TGTGCCAGCAGTTTTTCCTTATTTCCACGACAGGGGGTCTATGGCTACACCTTC CASSFSLFPRQGVYGYTF
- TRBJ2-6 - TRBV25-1 TGTGCCAGCAGTGTATACTCTGGGGCCAACGTCCTGACTTTC CASSVYSGANVLTF
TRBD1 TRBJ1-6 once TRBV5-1 TGCGCCAGCAGCGTGGGACAGAGGATTTCACCCCTCCACTTT CASSVGQRISPLHF
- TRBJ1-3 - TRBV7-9 TGTGCCAGCAGCTTAGGGGACGCTGGAAACACCATATATTTT CASSLGDAGNTIYF
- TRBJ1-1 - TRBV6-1 TGTGCCAGCAGTGACGACAGGTACACTGAAGCTTTCTTT CASSDDRYTEAFF
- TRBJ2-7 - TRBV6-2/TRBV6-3 TGTGCCAGCAGTCGGGACGGACAAAGCTCCTACGAGCAGTACTTC CASSRDGQSSYEQYF
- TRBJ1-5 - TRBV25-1 TGTGCCAGCCGGCGAGGGCCCAATCAGCCCCAGCATTTT CASRRGPNQPQHF
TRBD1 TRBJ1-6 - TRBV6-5 TGTGCCAGCAGTTACTCGACAGGGGCCAATTCACCCCTCCACTTT CASSYSTGANSPLHF
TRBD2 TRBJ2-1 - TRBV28 TGTGCCAGCAGTGAGACTAGCGGGACCAATGAGCAGTTCTTC CASSETSGTNEQFF
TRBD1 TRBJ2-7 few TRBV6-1 TGTGCCAGCAGTGAAGCGGGACAGGGCTACTACGAGCAGTACTTC CASSEAGQGYYEQYF
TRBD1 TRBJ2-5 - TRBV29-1 TGCAGCGCTATAGACAGGGGAGAGACCCAGTACTTC CSAIDRGETQYF